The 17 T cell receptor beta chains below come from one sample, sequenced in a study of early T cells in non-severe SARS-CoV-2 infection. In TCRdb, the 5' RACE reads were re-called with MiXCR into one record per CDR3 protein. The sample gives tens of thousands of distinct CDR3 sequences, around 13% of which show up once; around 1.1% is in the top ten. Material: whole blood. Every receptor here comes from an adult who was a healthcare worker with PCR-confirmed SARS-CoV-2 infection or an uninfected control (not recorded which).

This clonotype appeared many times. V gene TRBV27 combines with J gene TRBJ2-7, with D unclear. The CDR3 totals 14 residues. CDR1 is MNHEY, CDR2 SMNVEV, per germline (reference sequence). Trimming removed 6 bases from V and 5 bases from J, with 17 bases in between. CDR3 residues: CASRVGLAAHEQYF. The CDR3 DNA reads TGTGCCAGCAGAGTAGGATTAGCCGCCCACGAGCAGTACTTC.

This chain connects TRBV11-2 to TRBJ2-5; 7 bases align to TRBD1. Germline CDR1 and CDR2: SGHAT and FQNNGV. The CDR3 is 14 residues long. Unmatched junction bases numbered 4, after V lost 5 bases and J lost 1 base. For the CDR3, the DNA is TGTGCCAGCAGCCTCGGGACAGTCCAAGAGACCCAGTACTTC. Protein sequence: CASSLGTVQETQYF. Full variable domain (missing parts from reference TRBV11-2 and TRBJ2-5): EAGVAQSPRYKIIEKRQSVAFWCNPISGHATLYWYQQILGQGPKLLIQFQNNGVVDDSQLPKDRFSAERLKGVDSTLKIQPAKLEDSAVYLCASSLGTVQETQYFGPGTRLLVL.

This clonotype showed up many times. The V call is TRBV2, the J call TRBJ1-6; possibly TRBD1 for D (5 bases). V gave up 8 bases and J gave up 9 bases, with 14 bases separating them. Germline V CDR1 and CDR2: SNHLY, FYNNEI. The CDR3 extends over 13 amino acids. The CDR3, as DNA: TGTGCCAGCGGACCCCGAGGGGTTTCACCCCTCCACTTT. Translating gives CASGPRGVSPLHF.

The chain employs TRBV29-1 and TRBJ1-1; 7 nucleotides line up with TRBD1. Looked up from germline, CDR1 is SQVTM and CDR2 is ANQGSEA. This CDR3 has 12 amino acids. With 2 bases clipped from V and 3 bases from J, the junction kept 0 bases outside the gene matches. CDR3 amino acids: CSVEQGDTEAFF. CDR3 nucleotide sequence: TGCAGCGTTGAACAGGGGGACACTGAAGCTTTCTTT. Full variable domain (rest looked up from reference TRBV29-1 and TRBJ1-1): SAVISQKPSRDICQRGTSLTIQCQVDSQVTMMFWYRQQPGQSLTLIATANQGSEATYESGFVIDKFPISRPNLTFSTLTVSNMSPEDSSIYLCSVEQGDTEAFFGQGTRLTVV.

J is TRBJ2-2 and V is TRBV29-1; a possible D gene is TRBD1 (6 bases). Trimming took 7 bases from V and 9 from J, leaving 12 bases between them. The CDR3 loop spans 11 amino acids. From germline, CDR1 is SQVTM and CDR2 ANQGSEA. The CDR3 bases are TGCAGCGCACAGGGAGATCGGGAGCTGTTTTTT. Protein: CSAQGDRELFF.

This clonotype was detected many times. The CDR3 nucleotides are TGTGCCAGCAGCCCCGGGACTAACAATGAGCAGTTCTTC. Translated: CASSPGTNNEQFF. The chain combines TRBV7-9 with TRBJ2-1; 7 nucleotides match TRBD2. Trimming at V came to 5 bases and at J to 5 bases, leaving 3 bases not matched to a gene. Germline V gene data show CDR1 as SEHNR and CDR2 as FQNEAQ (reference sequence). This CDR3 spans 13 amino acids. Full variable domain (remainder filled in from reference TRBV7-9 and TRBJ2-1): DTGVSQNPRHKITKRGQNVTFRCDPISEHNRLYWYRQTLGQGPEFLTYFQNEAQLEKSRLLSDRFSAERPKGSFSTLEIQRTEQGDSAMYLCASSPGTNNEQFFGPGTRLTVL.

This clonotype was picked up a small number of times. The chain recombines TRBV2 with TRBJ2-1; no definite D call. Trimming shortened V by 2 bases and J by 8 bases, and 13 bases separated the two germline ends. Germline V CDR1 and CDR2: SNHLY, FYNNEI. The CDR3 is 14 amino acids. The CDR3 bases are TGTGCCAGCAGTGAATCATCCCTGGGATATGAGCAGTTCTTC. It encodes CASSESSLGYEQFF.

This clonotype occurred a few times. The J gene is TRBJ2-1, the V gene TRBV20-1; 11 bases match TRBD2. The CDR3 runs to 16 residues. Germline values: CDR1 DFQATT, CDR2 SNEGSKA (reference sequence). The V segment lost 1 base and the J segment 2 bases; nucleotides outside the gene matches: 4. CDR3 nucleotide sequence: TGCAGTGCTAGAGGAGTAGCGGGAGGGACCTACAATGAGCAGTTCTTC. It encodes CSARGVAGGTYNEQFF.

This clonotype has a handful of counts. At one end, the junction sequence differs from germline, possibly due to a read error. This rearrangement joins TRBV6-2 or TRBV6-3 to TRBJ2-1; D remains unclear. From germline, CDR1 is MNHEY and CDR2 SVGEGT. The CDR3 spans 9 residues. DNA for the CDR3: TGCTCGGACGAGGATGAGCAGTTCTTC. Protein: CSDEDEQFF.

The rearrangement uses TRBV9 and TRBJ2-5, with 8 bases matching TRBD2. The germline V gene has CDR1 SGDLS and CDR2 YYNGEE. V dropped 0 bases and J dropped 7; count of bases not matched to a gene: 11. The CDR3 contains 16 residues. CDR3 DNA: TGTGCCAGCAGCGTAGGTAGCGGGACATCCTCCGGGACCCAGTACTTC. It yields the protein CASSVGSGTSSGTQYF.

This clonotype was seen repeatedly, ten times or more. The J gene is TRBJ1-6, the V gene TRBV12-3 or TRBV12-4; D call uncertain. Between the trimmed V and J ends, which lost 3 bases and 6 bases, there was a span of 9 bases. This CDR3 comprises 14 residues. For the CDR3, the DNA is TGTGCCAGCAGTTTCTTTCAGACTAATTCACCCCTCCACTTT. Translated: CASSFFQTNSPLHF.

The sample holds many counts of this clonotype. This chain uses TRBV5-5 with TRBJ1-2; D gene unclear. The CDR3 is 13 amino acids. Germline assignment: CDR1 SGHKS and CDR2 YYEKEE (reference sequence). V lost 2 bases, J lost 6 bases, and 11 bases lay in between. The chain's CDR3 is CASSLSMDHGYTF. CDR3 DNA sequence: TGTGCCAGCAGCTTAAGCATGGATCATGGCTACACCTTC. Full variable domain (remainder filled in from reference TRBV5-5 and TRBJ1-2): DAGVTQSPTHLIKTRGQQVTLRCSPISGHKSVSWYQQVLGQGPQFIFQYYEKEERGRGNFPDRFSARQFPNYSSELNVNALLLGDSALYLCASSLSMDHGYTFGSGTRLTVV.

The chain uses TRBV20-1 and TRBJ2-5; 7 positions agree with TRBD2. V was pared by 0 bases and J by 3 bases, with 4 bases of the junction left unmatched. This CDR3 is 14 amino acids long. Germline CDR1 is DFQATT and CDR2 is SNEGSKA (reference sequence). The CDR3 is CSARDRLAEETQYF. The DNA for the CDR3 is TGCAGTGCTAGAGATCGTCTAGCGGAAGAGACCCAGTACTTC.

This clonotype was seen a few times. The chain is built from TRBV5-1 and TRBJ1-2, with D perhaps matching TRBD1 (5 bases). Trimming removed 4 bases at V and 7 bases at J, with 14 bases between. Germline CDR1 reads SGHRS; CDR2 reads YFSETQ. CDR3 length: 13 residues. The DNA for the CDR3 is TGCGCCAGCAGCCCCGACGGGGGAGGTGGCTACACCTTC. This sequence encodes CASSPDGGGGYTF.

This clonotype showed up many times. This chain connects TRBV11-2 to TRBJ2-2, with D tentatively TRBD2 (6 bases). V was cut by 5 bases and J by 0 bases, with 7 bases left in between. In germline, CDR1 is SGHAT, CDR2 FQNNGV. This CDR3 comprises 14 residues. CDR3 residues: CASSGTANTGELFF. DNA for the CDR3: TGTGCCAGCAGCGGGACTGCGAACACCGGGGAGCTGTTTTTT.

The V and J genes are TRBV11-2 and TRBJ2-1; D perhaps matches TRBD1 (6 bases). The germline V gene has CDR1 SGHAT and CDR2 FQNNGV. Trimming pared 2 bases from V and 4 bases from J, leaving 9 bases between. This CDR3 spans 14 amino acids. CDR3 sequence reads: CASSLQGKYNEQFF. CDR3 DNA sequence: TGTGCCAGCAGCTTACAGGGGAAATACAATGAGCAGTTCTTC.

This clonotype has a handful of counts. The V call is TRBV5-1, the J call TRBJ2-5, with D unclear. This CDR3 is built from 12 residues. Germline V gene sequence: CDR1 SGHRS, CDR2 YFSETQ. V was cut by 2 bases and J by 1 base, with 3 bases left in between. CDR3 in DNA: TGCGCCAGCAGCTTCGGCCAAGAGACCCAGTACTTC. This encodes CASSFGQETQYF.